This T cell receptor (beta chain) stems from a study of OX40 agonist ivuxolimab in advanced cancers. Study-wide background: Participants averaged about 66 years of age (range roughly 23 to 79) and were around 85% male. Study outcomes and limitations: Relative to CD4+ cells, CD8+ T cells on average had more expanded clones. Normalized T-cell clonal expansion was also low in a subset of nonresponders. Near-lowest levels of clonal expansion characterized partial responders at 0.1-3.0 mg/kg.

The table came from immunoSEQ multiplex PCR; TCRdb's copy has only in-frame clones and leaves some out. The sample yields approximately 60,000 clones, around nine tenths seen once. This clone appeared a single time. Antigen: not known. Germline values: CDR1 SGHVS, CDR2 FQNEAQ. With V trimmed by 1 base and J by 3 bases, 8 bases remained unmatched. The CDR3 extends over 17 amino acids. The sequence was collected from an adult with an advanced solid tumor such as melanoma, head and neck, liver or kidney cancer. The chain is built from TRBV7-8 and TRBJ1-3, with 8 bases that match TRBD1. The specimen was CD4+ or CD8+ T cells sorted from blood, collected in a trial of the OX40 agonist ivuxolimab. DNA of the CDR3: TGTGCCAGCAGCTTAGACCGACAGGGGAAGTTTGGAAACACCATATATTTT. Residues: CASSLDRQGKFGNTIYF.